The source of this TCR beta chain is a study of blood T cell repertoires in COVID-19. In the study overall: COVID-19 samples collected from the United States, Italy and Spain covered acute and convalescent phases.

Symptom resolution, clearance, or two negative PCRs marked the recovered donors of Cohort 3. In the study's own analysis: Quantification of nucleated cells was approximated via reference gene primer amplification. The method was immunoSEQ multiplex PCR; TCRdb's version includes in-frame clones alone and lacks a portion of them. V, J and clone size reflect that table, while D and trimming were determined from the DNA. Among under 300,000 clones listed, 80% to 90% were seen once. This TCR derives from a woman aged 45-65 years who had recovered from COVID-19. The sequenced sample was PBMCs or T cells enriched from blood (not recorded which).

CDR3 DNA: TGTGCCAGCAGTTTATACGGACAGGGAGTCGTCGAGCAGTACTTC. It is translated as CASSLYGQGVVEQYF. This chain joins TRBV27 and TRBJ2-7; 8 bases are a match to TRBD1. With 1 base clipped from V and 6 bases from J, the junction kept 8 bases outside the gene matches. This CDR3 is built from 15 residues. Germline V CDR1 and CDR2: MNHEY, SMNVEV (reference sequence).